Reported below is one T cell receptor (beta chain). What this receptor recognizes is not known. The input lacks base qualities; no much larger clone sits a single base away. This entry belongs to a study of blood T cell repertoires in COVID-19 (dated by TCRdb to 2018 to 2020). For context, the study as a whole: The collaborator samples originated in the United States, Italy and Spain and spanned the acute and convalescent phases of COVID-19. The prospective study material was composed of cDNA or gDNA derived from T cells, B-cell-depleted T cells, or PBMCs. Where HLA class I and class II types were available, the types were taken from metadata supplied by the sample provider, not from assay-based typing. The sample metadata nearly always contained a de-identified subject ID, COVID-19 status, age in years and sex. Subjects who had been exposed to COVID-19, were actively infected with it, or had recovered from it provided the deeply sampled blood TCRbeta repertoires that made up the dataset. The repertoires were released in a freely available public database intended as a resource for research on the immune response to SARS-CoV-2. Samples were obtained from the ongoing ImmuneRACE study (first 160 participants) and from some 1,200 subjects provided by 6 global collaborators.

Via the germline V gene, CDR1 is SGHTA and CDR2 FQGNSA. The junction shows trimming of 2 bases on V and 6 bases on J, and the gene matches do not reach 6 bases of it. Including the terminal cysteine and phenylalanine, the CDR3 comprises 16 residues. The sequence is cut down to CDR3 DNA, 48 bases in frame from base 1. Collaborating institutions collected whole blood in K2EDTA tubes following their own protocols. For TCRbeta analysis, collaborators shipped samples in one of three forms: frozen whole blood, isolated PBMCs, or DNA extracted from either of those sample types. What the study reported, not specific to this receptor: Clinical and demographic metadata were provided uncurated, with the amount varying by source and participant.

TCRbeta CDR3 regions were amplified from genomic DNA by means of the immunoSEQ Assay, a bias-controlled multiplex PCR. The authors processed their data as follows. Nucleated cell counts per sample were estimated from amplification of reference gene primers within the assay. Sequence reads were collapsed and filtered to measure the absolute abundance of every unique TCRbeta CDR3 rearrangement. For each sample, productive Simpson clonality was calculated as the square root of Simpson's diversity index across productive rearrangements. TCRdb limited this immuneACCESS table to in-frame rearrangements with V and J called. A share of clones is missing; checked studies link under half to unresolved V genes, and the rest is unexplained. V and J calls and clone size are those listed in that table; D and trimming were worked out from the DNA. The table for this sample lists about 150,000 clones; about 76% of them were counted only once. In total, the top ten clones hold more than 7.5% of the sample.

What was sequenced was peripheral blood. The sequence was collected from an older woman with active or convalescent COVID-19. The chain was built from TRBV7-2 and TRBJ1-6, with TRBD1 matching 8 junction bases. Here is the DNA: TGTGCCAGCAGCTTAAGGCCAGGGGGCGTTAATTCACCCCTCCACTTT. This codes for CASSLRPGGVNSPLHF.